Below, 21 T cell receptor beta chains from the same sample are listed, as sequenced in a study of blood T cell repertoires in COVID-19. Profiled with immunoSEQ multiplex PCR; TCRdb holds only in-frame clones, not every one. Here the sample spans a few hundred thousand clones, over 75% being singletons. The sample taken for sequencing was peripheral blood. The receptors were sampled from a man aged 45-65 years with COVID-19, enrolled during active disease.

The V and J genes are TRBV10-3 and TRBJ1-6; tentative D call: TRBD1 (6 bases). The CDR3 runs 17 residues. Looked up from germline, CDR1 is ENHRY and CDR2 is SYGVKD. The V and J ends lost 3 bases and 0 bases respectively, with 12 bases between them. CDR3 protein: CAISDAGQSSYNSPLHF. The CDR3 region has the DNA TGTGCCATCAGTGACGCAGGACAGAGCTCCTATAATTCACCCCTCCACTTT.

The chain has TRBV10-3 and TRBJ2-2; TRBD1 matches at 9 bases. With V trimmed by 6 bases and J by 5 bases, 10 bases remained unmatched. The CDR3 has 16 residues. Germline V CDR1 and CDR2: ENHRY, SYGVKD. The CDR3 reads CAISSTGGLGTGELFF. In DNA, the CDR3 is TGTGCCATCAGCTCGACAGGGGGTCTGGGTACCGGGGAGCTGTTTTTT.

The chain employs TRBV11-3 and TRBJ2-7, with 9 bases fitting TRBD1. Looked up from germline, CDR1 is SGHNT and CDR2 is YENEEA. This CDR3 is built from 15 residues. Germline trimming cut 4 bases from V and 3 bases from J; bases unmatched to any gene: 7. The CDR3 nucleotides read TGTGCCAGCAGCTCCCGGACAGGGGCCAACTACGAGCAGTACTTC. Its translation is CASSSRTGANYEQYF.

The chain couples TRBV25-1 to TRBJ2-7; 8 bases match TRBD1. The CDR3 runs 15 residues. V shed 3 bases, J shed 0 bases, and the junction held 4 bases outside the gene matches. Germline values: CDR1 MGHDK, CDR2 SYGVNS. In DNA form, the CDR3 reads TGTGCCAGCAGTGACCGGACAGGGAGCTCCTACGAGCAGTACTTC. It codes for CASSDRTGSSYEQYF.

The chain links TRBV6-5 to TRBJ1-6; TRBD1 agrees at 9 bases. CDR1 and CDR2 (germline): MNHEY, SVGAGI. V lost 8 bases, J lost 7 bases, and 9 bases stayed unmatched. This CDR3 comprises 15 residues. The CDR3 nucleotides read TGTGCCAGCCTTATACAGGGGGCTACGAATTCACCCCTCCACTTT. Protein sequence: CASLIQGATNSPLHF.

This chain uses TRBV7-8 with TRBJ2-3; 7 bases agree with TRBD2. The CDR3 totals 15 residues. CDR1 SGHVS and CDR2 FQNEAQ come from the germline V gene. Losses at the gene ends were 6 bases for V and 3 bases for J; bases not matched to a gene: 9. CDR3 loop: CASSSTSVRTDTQYF. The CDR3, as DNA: TGTGCCAGCAGTAGCACTAGCGTCAGAACAGATACGCAGTATTTT.

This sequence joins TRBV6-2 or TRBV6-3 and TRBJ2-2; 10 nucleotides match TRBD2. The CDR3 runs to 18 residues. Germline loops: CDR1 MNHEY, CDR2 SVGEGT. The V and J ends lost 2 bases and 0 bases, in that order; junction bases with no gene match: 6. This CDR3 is CASSYGVAGGPNTGELFF. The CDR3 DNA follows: TGTGCCAGCAGTTACGGGGTAGCGGGGGGACCGAACACCGGGGAGCTGTTTTTT.

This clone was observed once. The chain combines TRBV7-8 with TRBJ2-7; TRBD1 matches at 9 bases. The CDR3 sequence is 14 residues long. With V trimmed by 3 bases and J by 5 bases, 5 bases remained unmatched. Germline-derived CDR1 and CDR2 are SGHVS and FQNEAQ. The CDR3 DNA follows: TGTGCCAGCAGCTTCGGGACAGGGAGTGACGAGCAGTACTTC. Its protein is CASSFGTGSDEQYF. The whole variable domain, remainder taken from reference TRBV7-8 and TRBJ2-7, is GAGVSQSPRYKVAKRGQDVALRCDPISGHVSLFWYQQALGQGPEFLTYFQNEAQLDKSGLPSDRFFAERPEGSVSTLKIQRTQQEDSAVYLCASSFGTGSDEQYFGPGTRLTVT.

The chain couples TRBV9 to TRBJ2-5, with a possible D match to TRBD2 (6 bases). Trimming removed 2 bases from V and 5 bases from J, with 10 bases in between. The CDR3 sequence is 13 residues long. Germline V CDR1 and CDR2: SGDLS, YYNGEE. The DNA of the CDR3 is TGTGCCAGCAGCGTGTCCCTAGCGGAGACCCAGTACTTC. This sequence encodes CASSVSLAETQYF.

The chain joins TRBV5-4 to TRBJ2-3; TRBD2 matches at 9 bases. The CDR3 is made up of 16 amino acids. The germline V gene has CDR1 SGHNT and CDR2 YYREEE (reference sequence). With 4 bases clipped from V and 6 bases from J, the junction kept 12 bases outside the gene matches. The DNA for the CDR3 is TGTGCCAGCAGCACCGGACTAGCGAATGCCCGGGATACGCAGTATTTT. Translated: CASSTGLANARDTQYF. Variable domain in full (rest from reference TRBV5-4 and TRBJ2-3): ETGVTQSPTHLIKTRGQQVTLRCSSQSGHNTVSWYQQALGQGPQFIFQYYREEENGRGNFPPRFSGLQFPNYSSELNVNALELDDSALYLCASSTGLANARDTQYFGPGTRLTVL.

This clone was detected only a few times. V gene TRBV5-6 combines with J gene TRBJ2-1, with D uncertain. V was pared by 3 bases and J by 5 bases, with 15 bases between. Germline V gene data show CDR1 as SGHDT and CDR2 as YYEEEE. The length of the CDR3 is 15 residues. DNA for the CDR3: TGTGCCAGCAGCTCGGAAATTAGCCGGAACAATGAGCAGTTCTTC. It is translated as CASSSEISRNNEQFF.

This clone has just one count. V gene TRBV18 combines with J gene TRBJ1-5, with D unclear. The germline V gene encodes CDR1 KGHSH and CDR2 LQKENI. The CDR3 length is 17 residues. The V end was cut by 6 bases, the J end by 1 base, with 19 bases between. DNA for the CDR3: TGTGCCAGCTCGCAAACCACGGGGATTTTGAGCAATCAGCCCCAGCATTTT. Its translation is CASSQTTGILSNQPQHF.

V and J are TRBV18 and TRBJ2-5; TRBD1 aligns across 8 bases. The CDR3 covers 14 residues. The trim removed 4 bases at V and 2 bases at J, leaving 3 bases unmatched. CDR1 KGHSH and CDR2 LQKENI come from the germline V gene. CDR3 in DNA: TGTGCCAGCTCACAACGGACAGGGCAAGAGACCCAGTACTTC. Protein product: CASSQRTGQETQYF.

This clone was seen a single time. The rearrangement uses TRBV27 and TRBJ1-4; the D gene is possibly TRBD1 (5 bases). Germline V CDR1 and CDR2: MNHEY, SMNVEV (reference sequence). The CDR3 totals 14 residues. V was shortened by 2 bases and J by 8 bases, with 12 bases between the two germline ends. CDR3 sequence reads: CASSLGQFGEKLFF. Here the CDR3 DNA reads TGTGCCAGCAGTTTAGGACAATTTGGGGAAAAACTGTTTTTT.

This CDR3 is CASSSPGVNSYEQYF. In nucleotides, the CDR3 is TGTGCCAGCAGTAGCCCGGGAGTCAACTCCTACGAGCAGTACTTC. The chain has TRBV6-2 or TRBV6-3 and TRBJ2-7; D may be TRBD2 (6 bases). The V and J ends lost 5 bases and 0 bases respectively, with 14 bases between them. CDR1 MNHEY and CDR2 SVGEGT come from the germline V gene. This CDR3 region has 15 residues.

The CDR3 nucleotides read TGTGCCAGTAGTGTAGGGACTAGCGGGGGGTACACAGATACGCAGTATTTT. Translating it yields CASSVGTSGGYTDTQYF. V gene TRBV19 combines with J gene TRBJ2-3; 15 nucleotides align to TRBD2. Germline V gives CDR1 LNHDA, CDR2 SQIVND (reference sequence). The CDR3 runs 17 residues. V lost 5 bases to trimming and J lost 2 bases; unmatched junction nucleotides: 5.

DNA for the CDR3: TGTGCCTGGAGAGGAGGGAATAATTCACCCCTCCACTTT. Its protein is CAWRGGNNSPLHF. The rearrangement uses TRBV30 and TRBJ1-6; D remains unclear. Per the germline V gene, CDR1 is GTSNPN and CDR2 is SVGIG (reference sequence). Trimming shortened V by 3 bases and J by 5 bases, and 8 bases separated the two germline ends. CDR3 size: 13 residues. The variable domain in full, with the rest retrieved from reference TRBV30 and TRBJ1-6, is SQTIHQWPATLVQPVGSPLSLECTVEGTSNPNLYWYRQAAGRGLQLLFYSVGIGQISSEVPQNLSASRPQDRQFILSSKKLLLSDSGFYLCAWRGGNNSPLHFGNGTRLTVT.

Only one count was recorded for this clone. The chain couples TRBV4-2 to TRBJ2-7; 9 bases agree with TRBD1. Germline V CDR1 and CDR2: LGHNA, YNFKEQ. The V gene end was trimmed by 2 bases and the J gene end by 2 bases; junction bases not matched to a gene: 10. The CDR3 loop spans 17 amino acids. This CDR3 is CASSQKVGTGQTYEQYF. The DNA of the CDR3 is TGTGCCAGCAGCCAAAAGGTGGGGACAGGGCAGACCTACGAGCAGTACTTC.

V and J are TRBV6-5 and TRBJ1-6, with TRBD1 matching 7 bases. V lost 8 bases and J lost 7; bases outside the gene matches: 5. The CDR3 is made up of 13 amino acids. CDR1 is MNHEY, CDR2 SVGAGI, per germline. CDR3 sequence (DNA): TGTGCCAGCGGCCGGGACAGCAATTCACCCCTCCACTTT. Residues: CASGRDSNSPLHF.

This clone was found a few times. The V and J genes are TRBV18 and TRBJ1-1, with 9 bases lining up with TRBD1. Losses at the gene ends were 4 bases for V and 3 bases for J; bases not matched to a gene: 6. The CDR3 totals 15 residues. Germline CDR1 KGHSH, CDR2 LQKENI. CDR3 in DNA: TGTGCCAGCTCACGGGGGACAGGGCGAGACACTGAAGCTTTCTTT. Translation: CASSRGTGRDTEAFF.

For the CDR3, the DNA is TGTGCCAGCAGCCAAGGGCTGACAGGCTCCTACGAGCAGTACTTC. Translating gives CASSQGLTGSYEQYF. The rearrangement joins TRBV3-1 (or the pseudogene TRBV3-2) to TRBJ2-7; D is possibly TRBD1 (6 bases). The V end was cut by 1 base, the J end by 0 bases, with 10 bases between. CDR1 LGHDT and CDR2 YNNKEL come from the germline V gene (reference sequence). The CDR3 loop spans 15 amino acids.